One and the same sample provided the 9 T cell receptor beta chains below, sequenced in a study of CD4 T cells in relation to SARS-CoV-2 and coronaviruses. Unexposed donor CD4+ T cells date from about 2011-2018, before the COVID-19 pandemic. Isolation of CD4+ T cells took place after about eleven days in culture. Measured with immunoSEQ multiplex PCR; TCRdb has only the in-frame clones, and not every one. The repertoire holds 25,000 to 30,000 clones, with 60% to 80% as singletons. Their antigens are not known. Material for sequencing was CD4+ T cells from PBMCs, cultured in vitro. Every receptor here comes from a human donor in good health.

This rearrangement joins TRBV12-3 or TRBV12-4 to TRBJ1-5, with TRBD1 as a possible D gene (5 bases). The CDR3 totals 13 residues. Trimming took 3 bases from V and 5 from J, leaving 8 bases between them. The CDR3 DNA sequence: TGTGCCAGCAGTTTGAGGGGACATCAGCCCCAGCATTTT. It translates to CASSLRGHQPQHF.

The V gene is TRBV10-3, the J gene TRBJ2-5; the D gene is possibly TRBD2 (5 bases). Trimming left V 5 bases short and J 3 bases short, with 13 bases between. This CDR3 contains 14 residues. The germline CDR1 and CDR2 sequences are ENHRY and SYGVKD. As DNA, the CDR3 is TGTGCCATCAGTCGGGTGGCGGGCGAAGAGACCCAGTACTTC. The encoded protein is CAISRVAGEETQYF.

The chain has TRBV18 and TRBJ1-5; D gene uncertain. V lost 3 bases to trimming and J lost 3 bases, with 6 bases between them. There are 13 residues in the CDR3. Germline V gene sequence: CDR1 KGHSH, CDR2 LQKENI. CDR3 region: CASSPTSNQPQHF. The CDR3 region has the DNA TGTGCCAGCTCACCTACGTCCAATCAGCCCCAGCATTTT.

The V call is TRBV28, the J call TRBJ1-2; the match to TRBD1 covers 7 bases. The CDR3 is 12 amino acids. J gave up 8 bases and V 7 bases, and 7 bases lay outside the gene matches. CDR1 is MDHEN and CDR2 is SYDVKM in the germline V gene. This CDR3 reads CASTDRVGGYTF. The CDR3 DNA reads TGTGCCAGCACAGACAGGGTGGGCGGCTACACCTTC.

The chain is built from TRBV7-2 and TRBJ2-1; weak D call: TRBD2 (8 bases). Germline V gene sequence: CDR1 SGHTA, CDR2 FQGNSA. This CDR3 comprises 16 residues. Trimming pared 6 bases from V and 9 bases from J, leaving 24 bases between. This CDR3 reads CASSRPGTRGLGEQFF. The DNA of the CDR3 is TGTGCCAGCAGTCGGCCCGGGACTAGGGGGCTGGGTGAGCAGTTCTTC.

The rearrangement links TRBV19 to TRBJ1-5, with TRBD1 identical over 9 bases. This CDR3 has 16 amino acids. The junction had 5 bases not matched to a gene; V was cut back by 4 bases and J by 1 base. CDR1 and CDR2 (germline): LNHDA, SQIVND (reference sequence). The CDR3 nucleotides are TGTGCCAGTAGTACAGGGACAGGGAGGAGCAATCAGCCCCAGCATTTT. Translated, it gives CASSTGTGRSNQPQHF.

The chain is built from TRBV4-1 and TRBJ1-4; 7 bases agree with TRBD1. The CDR3 is 15 amino acids. The trim removed 3 bases at V and 5 bases at J, leaving 6 bases unmatched. CDR1 is MGHRA, CDR2 YSYEKL, per germline. In DNA, the CDR3 is TGCGCCAGCAGCCACATGGACAGGAACAATGAAAAACTGTTTTTT. As protein: CASSHMDRNNEKLFF.

The table lists this clone with a count of one. The DNA of the CDR3 is TGCGCCAGCAGCCAAGCCGGGACAGGGGGCCCCTCGTTTGGCTACACCTTC. It yields the protein CASSQAGTGGPSFGYTF. The rearrangement uses TRBV4-3 and TRBJ1-2; 12 nucleotides agree with TRBD1. Germline V CDR1 and CDR2: LGHNA, YSLEER. Trimming at V came to 1 base and at J to 7 bases, leaving 10 bases not matched to a gene. The CDR3 has 17 residues.

The chain is built from TRBV2 and TRBJ2-1; no reliable D call. Trimming removed 8 bases at V and 7 bases at J, with 15 bases between. From germline, CDR1 is SNHLY and CDR2 FYNNEI. This CDR3 has 13 amino acids. As DNA, the CDR3 is TGTGCCAGCCCCCCTAGGCCTTGGAATGAGCAGTTCTTC. Translation: CASPPRPWNEQFF.